These T cell receptor delta chains were read from a single sample in a study of Vδ1+ human thymocytes. TCRdb reprocessed the multiplex PCR reads using CATT. The data show around 60,000 delta-chain clones, approximately 15% seen once. Sequenced: Vdelta1+ gamma-delta thymocytes from the thymus. Source of these receptors: a girl less than two years old who had congenital heart surgery. CDR3s include the opening cysteine and the closing phenylalanine or tryptophan. Fields, in order: clone size, D gene, V gene, J gene, CDR3 protein, CDR3 DNA. A D gene is named only where the DNA matches it firmly. Clone size is not always given. Where it is, it says once, few, many or a class for expanded clones.

>NA|NA|TRDV1|TRDJ1
CALGELRVTHVNKLIF
TGTGCTCTTGGGGAACTAAGAGTGACACATGTTAATAAACTCATCTTT
>NA|TRDD3|TRDV1|TRDJ1
CALGEPPSYELFARDRYWGINWADKLIF
TGTGCTCTTGGGGAACCTCCTTCCTACGAGTTATTCGCCCGTGATAGGTACTGGGGGATAAATTGGGCCGATAAACTCATCTTT
>few|TRDD3|TRDV1|TRDJ1
CALGGFLTGGYADKLIF
TGTGCTCTTGGGGGATTTCTTACTGGGGGATACGCCGATAAACTCATCTTT
>few|NA|TRDV1|TRDJ1
CALGEHLHGWSTGTDKLIF
TGTGCTCTTGGGGAACACCTCCACGGGTGGAGTACGGGCACCGATAAACTCATCTTT
>NA|TRDD3|TRDV1|TRDJ1
CALGVPAESGGYSTDKLIF
TGTGCTCTTGGGGTGCCCGCGGAGAGTGGGGGATATAGCACCGATAAACTCATCTTT
>few|TRDD3|TRDV1|TRDJ1
CALGELLPISSLGDTLTDKLIF
TGTGCTCTTGGGGAACTCCTTCCTATTTCTTCACTGGGGGATACGCTAACCGATAAACTCATCTTT
>NA|TRDD3|TRDV1|TRDJ1
CALGELPPLLLGETEVRGLIF
TGTGCTCTTGGGGAACTGCCTCCCTTACTACTGGGGGAGACGGAAGTTCGCGGACTCATCTTT
>few|NA|TRDV1|TRDJ1
CALGEAPLPIQYWGTDKLIF
TGTGCTCTTGGGGAAGCACCTCTTCCTATTCAGTACTGGGGCACCGATAAACTCATCTTT
>NA|NA|TRDV1|TRDJ1
CALVPVLGYDTDKLIF
TGTGCTCTTGTGCCTGTCCTAGGGTATGACACCGATAAACTCATCTTT
>few|TRDD3|TRDV1|TRDJ1
CALGELEGSPPRTGGLGYTDKLIF
TGTGCTCTTGGGGAACTCGAAGGTAGCCCCCCTCGTACTGGGGGACTCGGGTACACCGATAAACTCATCTTT
>few|NA|TRDV1|TRDJ1
CALGERGAITDKLIF
TGTGCTCTTGGGGAACGCGGGGCTATAACCGATAAACTCATCTTT
>few|TRDD3|TRDV1|TRDJ1
CALGVRLPSAGGYAADKLIF
TGTGCTCTTGGGGTTCGACTACCTTCGGCTGGGGGATACGCGGCCGATAAACTCATCTTT
>few|TRDD3|TRDV1|TRDJ1
CALGELFDPSILGDTGTDKLIF
TGTGCTCTTGGGGAACTTTTTGACCCCTCCATACTGGGGGATACGGGCACCGATAAACTCATCTTT
>few|NA|TRDV1|TRDJ1
CALGERERKLSYTDKLIF
TGTGCTCTTGGGGAACGGGAGCGGAAACTATCGTACACCGATAAACTCATCTTT
>few|NA|TRDV1|TRDJ1
CALGEGSYQGWGYITDKLIF
TGTGCTCTTGGGGAAGGATCCTACCAGGGCTGGGGATATATCACCGATAAACTCATCTTT
>few|TRDD3|TRDV1|TRDJ1
CALGELNWGKYTDKLIF
TGTGCTCTTGGGGAACTAAACTGGGGGAAGTACACCGATAAACTCATCTTT
>NA|TRDD3|TRDV1|TRDJ1
CALGPSFPRLLGDTVRAKLIF
TGTGCTCTTGGGCCCTCCTTCCCACGTTTACTGGGGGATACCGTTCGGGCTAAACTCATCTTT
>NA|TRDD3|TRDV1|TRDJ1
CALGEWPFIRGWGIRKADKLIF
TGTGCTCTTGGGGAATGGCCCTTTATACGCGGCTGGGGGATACGGAAGGCCGATAAACTCATCTTT
>NA|TRDD3|TRDV1|TRDJ1
CALGEDTTRPRTGGCLYTDKLIF
TGTGCTCTTGGGGAAGATACTACGAGACCACGCACTGGGGGGTGCTTGTACACCGATAAACTCATCTTT
>few|TRDD3|TRDV1|TRDJ1
CALGELSPWGIPYTDKLIF
TGTGCTCTTGGGGAACTATCCCCATGGGGGATACCGTACACCGATAAACTCATCTTT
>NA|NA|TRDV1|TRDJ1
CALGAAFPSTFQLYTDKLIF
TGTGCTCTTGGGGCGGCATTCCCTTCCACTTTCCAACTGTACACCGATAAACTCATCTTT
>NA|TRDD3|TRDV1|TRDJ1
CALGTRGVTGGYPYTDKLIF
TGTGCTCTTGGTACTAGAGGGGTGACTGGGGGATACCCGTACACCGATAAACTCATCTTT
>NA|NA|TRDV1|TRDJ1
CALGESPLDGTDKLIF
TGTGCTCTTGGGGAAAGCCCCTTGGACGGTACCGATAAACTCATCTTT
>NA|NA|TRDV1|TRDJ1
CALGEIVPLYTDKLIF
TGTGCTCTTGGGGAAATCGTCCCCCTCTACACCGATAAACTCATCTTT
>few|NA|TRDV1|TRDJ1
CALGEGSYERLYTDKLIF
TGTGCTCTTGGCGAGGGATCCTACGAGCGACTCTACACCGATAAACTCATCTTT
>medium-sized|TRDD3|TRDV2|TRDJ1
CACDTTGGYKLIF
TGTGCCTGTGACACAACTGGGGGGTATAAACTCATCTTT
>NA|TRDD3|TRDV1|TRDJ1
CALGDPFPGGPYVYTDKLIF
TGTGCTCTTGGGGACCCTTTTCCTGGGGGTCCCTATGTGTACACCGATAAACTCATCTTT
>few|NA|TRDV1|TRDJ1
CALGEPTRLKRSLRDYCDKLIF
TGTGCTCTTGGGGAACCTACGAGGCTCAAACGTTCCCTAAGGGATTACTGCGATAAACTCATCTTT
>few|TRDD3|TRDV1|TRDJ1
CALGMSPTKGTGGAGYTDKLIF
TGTGCTCTTGGGATGTCTCCTACAAAAGGGACTGGGGGAGCCGGGTACACCGATAAACTCATCTTT
>NA|TRDD3|TRDV1|TRDJ1
CALGEPCLIGGYKKPSADKLIF
TGTGCTCTTGGGGAGCCTTGCCTAATTGGGGGATATAAAAAGCCGTCGGCGGATAAACTCATCTTT
>NA|NA|TRDV1|TRDJ1
CALGEVPSYILGNIIADKLIF
TGTGCTCTTGGGGAAGTGCCTTCCTATATACTGGGGAATATCATAGCCGATAAACTCATCTTT
>many|TRDD3|TRAV29/DV5|TRDJ1
CAATEFLRATLLGDTGSDKLIF
TGTGCAGCCACAGAGTTTTTACGAGCGACCCTTCTGGGGGATACAGGATCCGATAAACTCATCTTT
>few|TRDD3|TRDV1|TRDJ1
CALGELVGGYRTDKLIF
TGTGCTCTTGGGGAACTAGTAGGGGGATACAGGACCGATAAACTCATCTTT
>NA|TRDD2|TRDV1|TRDJ1
CALGGSLPTPRVTPYTDKLIF
TGTGCTCTTGGGGGAAGCCTTCCTACTCCTAGGGTTACTCCGTACACCGATAAACTCATCTTT
>few|NA|TRDV1|TRDJ1
CALGELGGPSYDADHYTDKLIF
TGTGCTCTTGGGGAACTTGGCGGTCCGTCCTACGATGCGGACCACTACACCGATAAACTCATCTTT
>NA|TRDD3|TRDV1|TRDJ1
CALGVLPTPTETLLGDKNADKLIF
TGTGCTCTTGGGGTCTTACCGACTCCCACCGAAACCCTACTGGGGGATAAAAACGCCGATAAACTCATCTTT
>NA|NA|TRDV1|TRDJ1
CALGEPQTSLDSNTDKLIF
TGTGCTCTTGGGGAACCCCAGACTTCGTTAGATTCTAACACCGATAAACTCATCTTT
>few|NA|TRDV2|TRDJ1
CACDTYFYTDKLIF
TGTGCCTGTGACACGTACTTTTACACCGATAAACTCATCTTT
>NA|TRDD3|TRDV2|TRDJ1
CACDTLVFRSGGSPHSADKLIF
TGTGCCTGTGACACTCTGGTGTTCCGCTCTGGGGGGTCACCCCATAGCGCCGATAAACTCATCTTT
>few|TRDD3|TRDV1|TRDJ1
CALGHPRTGGFDTDKLIF
TGTGCTCTTGGGCACCCCCGTACTGGGGGATTCGACACCGATAAACTCATCTTT
>few|NA|TRDV1|TRDJ1
CALGELEERPPYGYMGAPDKLIF
TGTGCTCTTGGGGAACTCGAAGAACGGCCCCCTTACGGATATATGGGGGCGCCGGATAAACTCATCTTT
>few|NA|TRDV1|TRDJ1
CALGETPSSLPTCGIRPGYTDKLIF
TGTGCTCTTGGGGAAACCCCCTCATCACTTCCTACCTGTGGGATACGGCCGGGTTACACCGATAAACTCATCTTT